Following are 14 T cell receptor beta chains from one sample sequenced in a study of CD8 T cells in ankylosing spondylitis. MiXCR, run by TCRdb on the 5' RACE reads, gives a single entry per CDR3 protein. Of approximately 110,000 distinct CDR3 sequences in the sample, under 30% were seen once. The sequenced sample consisted of synovial fluid, either unsorted or a sorted T cell fraction (not recorded which). Every receptor here comes from a male donor with ankylosing spondylitis.

This clonotype appeared a few times. The chain links TRBV2 to TRBJ2-1, with TRBD1 as a possible D gene (6 bases). Trimming took 4 bases from V and 4 from J, leaving 14 bases between them. Germline V gene lookup returns CDR1 SNHLY and CDR2 FYNNEI. This CDR3 is built from 15 residues. The CDR3 sequence: CASSGIGQLYNEQFF. In nucleotides, the CDR3 is TGTGCCAGCAGTGGTATTGGACAGCTATACAATGAGCAGTTCTTC.

CDR3 DNA sequence: TGTGCCAGCTCACCCGGTTACCGGACAGAAGAAAAACTGTTTTTT. Protein sequence: CASSPGYRTEEKLFF. V usage is TRBV18 and J usage is TRBJ1-4, with D maybe TRBD1 (6 bases). CDR1 and CDR2 (germline): KGHSH, LQKENI. CDR3 size: 15 residues. The V gene lost 3 bases and the J gene lost 8 bases, with 16 bases spanning the gap.

This clonotype appeared a few times. The rearrangement joins TRBV20-1 to TRBJ1-2; D gene uncertain. The CDR3 contains 13 residues. Germline CDR1 and CDR2: DFQATT and SNEGSKA (reference sequence). V lost 5 bases and J 2 bases, leaving 12 bases between the germline ends. The CDR3 sequence is CSARQRANYGYTF. The CDR3 bases are TGCAGTGCTCGGCAAAGGGCGAACTATGGCTACACCTTC.

The chain links TRBV5-6 to TRBJ1-1, with 8 nucleotides matching TRBD1. J lost 2 bases, V lost 3 bases, and 3 bases had no gene match. The CDR3 loop spans 14 amino acids. Germline CDR1 is SGHDT and CDR2 is YYEEEE. The CDR3 DNA is TGTGCCAGCAGCTGGGGACAGGAAAACACTGAAGCTTTCTTT. This codes for CASSWGQENTEAFF. The full variable domain, its missing parts supplied by reference TRBV5-6 and TRBJ1-1, is DAGVTQSPTHLIKTRGQQVTLRCSPKSGHDTVSWYQQALGQGPQFIFQYYEEEERQRGNFPDRFSGHQFPNYSSELNVNALLLGDSALYLCASSWGQENTEAFFGQGTRLTVV.

The J gene is TRBJ2-5, the V gene TRBV5-1; D is ambiguous. V gave up 3 bases and J gave up 3 bases, with 15 bases separating them. The CDR3 is made up of 15 amino acids. Germline V gene data show CDR1 as SGHRS and CDR2 as YFSETQ. For the CDR3, the DNA is TGCGCCAGCAGCTCAAGGATTAGCAGAGAAGAGACCCAGTACTTC. Amino acid sequence: CASSSRISREETQYF.

This clonotype was recorded a few times. The J gene is TRBJ1-5, the V gene TRBV7-9; D uncertain. The CDR3 totals 13 residues. Germline-derived CDR1 and CDR2 are SEHNR and FQNEAQ (reference sequence). V lost 1 base and J 4 bases, leaving 5 bases between the germline ends. CDR3 coding DNA: TGTGCCAGCAGCTTAGGGCAGAATCAGCCCCAGCATTTT. As protein: CASSLGQNQPQHF. The variable domain in full, completed from reference TRBV7-9 and TRBJ1-5, reads DTGVSQNPRHKITKRGQNVTFRCDPISEHNRLYWYRQTLGQGPEFLTYFQNEAQLEKSRLLSDRFSAERPKGSFSTLEIQRTEQGDSAMYLCASSLGQNQPQHFGDGTRLSIL.

This chain connects TRBV6-1 to TRBJ1-4, with D perhaps TRBD1 (5 bases). This CDR3 has 15 amino acids. V was shortened by 4 bases and J by 5 bases, with 14 bases between the two germline ends. Germline V gives CDR1 MNHNS, CDR2 SASEGT. The CDR3 DNA follows: TGTGCCAGCAGTGTAAAGGACGGGGGGAATGAAAAACTGTTTTTT. It translates to CASSVKDGGNEKLFF.

The sample holds a few counts of this clonotype. V is TRBV6-5 and J is TRBJ2-1, with 9 bases identical to TRBD2. CDR1 is MNHEY and CDR2 is SVGAGI in the germline V gene. This CDR3 has 16 amino acids. With 2 bases clipped from V and 3 bases from J, the junction kept 5 bases outside the gene matches. The CDR3 coding sequence is TGTGCCAGCAGTTACAGAAGCGGGGGGTTCTACAATGAGCAGTTCTTC. Amino acid sequence: CASSYRSGGFYNEQFF.

The table lists this clonotype with a few counts. The chain links TRBV5-1 to TRBJ2-7; the match to TRBD1 covers 7 bases. This CDR3 is built from 15 residues. J lost 2 bases, V lost 2 bases, and 7 bases had no gene match. Germline assignment: CDR1 SGHRS and CDR2 YFSETQ. The CDR3: CASSFLQGTTYEQYF. CDR3 in DNA: TGCGCCAGCAGCTTTTTACAGGGGACCACCTACGAGCAGTACTTC. The full variable domain, completed using reference TRBV5-1 and TRBJ2-7, is KAGVTQTPRYLIKTRGQQVTLSCSPISGHRSVSWYQQTPGQGLQFLFEYFSETQRNKGNFPGRFSGRQFSNSRSEMNVSTLELGDSALYLCASSFLQGTTYEQYFGPGTRLTVT.

V and J are TRBV5-5 and TRBJ2-1, with 11 positions matching TRBD1. J lost 7 bases, V lost 4 bases, and 7 bases had no gene match. CDR3 length: 15 amino acids. Germline-derived CDR1 and CDR2 are SGHKS and YYEKEE (reference sequence). The CDR3 reads CASSKDRGQGNEQFF. The CDR3 coding sequence is TGTGCCAGCAGCAAGGACAGGGGGCAAGGGAATGAGCAGTTCTTC.

The chain carries TRBV30 and TRBJ2-1; the match to TRBD1 covers 9 bases. Germline values: CDR1 GTSNPN, CDR2 SVGIG (reference sequence). V shed 0 bases and J 6 bases; nucleotides not matched to a gene: 18. The CDR3 has 19 residues. The CDR3 loop is CAWSVYGASRTGVGNEQFF. The CDR3 bases are TGTGCCTGGAGTGTCTACGGGGCCTCACGGACAGGGGTTGGCAATGAGCAGTTCTTC.

This clonotype has a handful of counts. The genes are TRBV29-1 and TRBJ2-1; D gene ambiguous. The CDR3 is 13 residues long. Germline V CDR1 and CDR2: SQVTM, ANQGSEA. The V end was cut by 3 bases, the J end by 4 bases, with 10 bases between. The CDR3 spells CSVDTGPYNEQFF. In DNA, the CDR3 is TGCAGCGTTGATACCGGGCCATACAATGAGCAGTTCTTC.

This clonotype was seen repeatedly, ten times or more. The J gene is TRBJ2-1, the V gene TRBV11-2; D is perhaps TRBD2 (6 bases). V shed 4 bases and J shed 10 bases, with 8 bases lying between them. This CDR3 has 11 amino acids. Germline V gives CDR1 SGHAT, CDR2 FQNNGV. The CDR3 here is CASSWGEEQFF. The CDR3, as DNA: TGTGCCAGCAGCTGGGGGGAGGAGCAGTTCTTC.

In this sample, this clonotype turned up many times. The V call is TRBV13, the J call TRBJ2-7; TRBD2 agrees at 9 bases. The CDR3 has 14 amino acids. Germline trimming cut 4 bases from V and 3 bases from J; bases unmatched to any gene: 4. Germline CDR1 is PRHDT and CDR2 is FYEKMQ (reference sequence). This CDR3 reads CASSSRTSDYEQYF. As DNA, the CDR3 is TGTGCCAGCAGCTCCCGGACTAGCGACTACGAGCAGTACTTC.